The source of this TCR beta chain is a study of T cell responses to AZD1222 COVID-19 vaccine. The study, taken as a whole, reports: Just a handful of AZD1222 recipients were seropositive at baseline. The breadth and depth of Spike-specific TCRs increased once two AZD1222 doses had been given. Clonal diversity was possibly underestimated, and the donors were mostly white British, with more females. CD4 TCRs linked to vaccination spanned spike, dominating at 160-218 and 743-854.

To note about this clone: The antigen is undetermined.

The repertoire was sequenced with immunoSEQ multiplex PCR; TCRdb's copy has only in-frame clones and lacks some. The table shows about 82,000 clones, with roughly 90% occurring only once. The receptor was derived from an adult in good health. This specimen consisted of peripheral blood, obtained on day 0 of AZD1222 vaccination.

CDR3 in amino acids: CASSLTSPPYTDTQYF. CDR3 nucleotides: TGTGCCAGCAGCCTCACTAGCCCTCCATACACAGATACGCAGTATTTT. The gene calls are TRBV27 and TRBJ2-3, with D possibly matching TRBD2 (6 bases). With 6 bases removed from V and 2 bases from J, the gap between germline ends came to 18 bases. There are 16 residues in the CDR3. Germline CDR1 reads MNHEY; CDR2 reads SMNVEV (reference sequence).